A single sample is the source of the 27 T cell receptor beta chains below, sequenced in a study of somatic mutations in cytotoxic T cells in rheumatoid arthritis. Generated by immunoSEQ multiplex PCR, the TCRdb table keeps only in-frame clones and is missing some. The table includes about 15,000 clones, 70% to 85% detected once. Sequencing used CD8+ T cells sorted from blood. The receptor set was obtained from an adult with rheumatoid arthritis.

Remarks on this clone: The junction departs from germline at one end; a sequencing error may be responsible. The chain combines TRBV7-8 with TRBJ2-7; 9 positions match TRBD1. Germline V lookup: CDR1 SGHVS, CDR2 FQNEAQ. There are 15 residues in the CDR3. The CDR3 region is CASSVAGTGSYEQYF. The CDR3 bases are TGTGCCAGCAGCGTAGCCGGGACAGGGTCCTACGAGCAGTACTTC.

This sequence joins TRBV29-1 and TRBJ2-7; a possible D gene is TRBD2 (6 bases). This CDR3 comprises 15 residues. V was clipped by 5 bases and J by 2 bases, with 19 bases between them. Germline CDR1 reads SQVTM; CDR2 reads ANQGSEA. CDR3 sequence reads: CSVLGGPGGAYEQYF. CDR3 sequence (DNA): TGCAGCGTTCTTGGCGGACCAGGCGGGGCCTACGAGCAGTACTTC.

This chain uses TRBV19 with TRBJ1-1; 7 bases are a match to TRBD1. V shed 10 bases and J 2 bases; nucleotides not matched to a gene: 7. Germline V gene lookup returns CDR1 LNHDA and CDR2 SQIVND (reference sequence). CDR3 length equals 13 residues. The CDR3 is CATGQVLNTEAFF. The CDR3 bases are TGTGCCACCGGACAGGTGCTTAACACTGAAGCTTTCTTT.

The gene calls are TRBV5-1 and TRBJ1-4; the D is unclear. Germline V lookup: CDR1 SGHRS, CDR2 YFSETQ. Trimming removed 1 base at V and 7 bases at J, with 5 bases between. This CDR3 region has 12 residues. The CDR3 loop reads CASSLTSEKLFF. CDR3 DNA sequence: TGCGCCAGCAGCTTGACTTCTGAAAAACTGTTTTTT.

The count of this clone is one. The rearrangement uses TRBV4-1 and TRBJ2-5, with D perhaps TRBD1 or TRBD2 (5 bases each). V was shortened by 2 bases and J by 0 bases, with 10 bases between the two germline ends. The CDR3 is 15 residues long. CDR1 is MGHRA and CDR2 is YSYEKL in the germline V gene. The CDR3 coding sequence is TGCGCCAGCAGCCAACGGGACCGCAACCAAGAGACCCAGTACTTC. It encodes CASSQRDRNQETQYF.

This chain connects TRBV7-2 to TRBJ2-7; D is undetermined. The CDR3 sequence is 12 residues long. Per germline, CDR1 SGHTA and CDR2 FQGNSA. V shed 5 bases and J shed 13 bases, with 18 bases lying between them. Here the CDR3 reads CASSQVPGSGYF. The CDR3 nucleotides read TGTGCCAGCAGCCAAGTCCCGGGCTCCGGTTACTTC.

This clone showed up just once. The rearrangement joins TRBV4-1 to TRBJ2-7; D unclear. Germline V gives CDR1 MGHRA, CDR2 YSYEKL. Trimming cost V 0 bases and J 3 bases, with 6 bases left between them. CDR3 size: 13 residues. The CDR3 loop is CASSQEVSYEQYF. DNA of the CDR3: TGCGCCAGCAGCCAAGAGGTCAGCTACGAGCAGTACTTC.

V and J are TRBV10-2 and TRBJ1-1; D ambiguous. With 3 bases removed from V and 4 bases from J, the gap between germline ends came to 18 bases. Germline CDR1 WSHSY, CDR2 SAAADI. The CDR3 contains 16 residues. The CDR3 region has the DNA TGCGCCAGCAGTGACCCTTTTAGGGTTATCGGCACTGAAGCTTTCTTT. It translates to CASSDPFRVIGTEAFF.

The chain uses TRBV10-3 and TRBJ1-3, with D perhaps matching TRBD1 (5 bases). V lost 4 bases and J 0 bases, leaving 19 bases between the germline ends. This CDR3 comprises 18 residues. The germline gives CDR1 ENHRY, CDR2 SYGVKD. CDR3 DNA: TGTGCCATCAGTGCATTACCTCAACAGGCAGGCTCTGGAAACACCATATATTTT. It encodes CAISALPQQAGSGNTIYF.

This clone has just a few counts. The J gene is TRBJ2-7, the V gene TRBV5-4; the match to TRBD1 covers 9 bases. This CDR3 region has 15 residues. After removal of 0 bases from V and 1 base from J, the junction contained 2 bases not matched to a gene. Germline V lookup: CDR1 SGHNT, CDR2 YYREEE (reference sequence). Written as DNA, the CDR3 is TGTGCCAGCAGCTTGGACAGGGGGCAATCCTACGAGCAGTACTTC. Encoded protein: CASSLDRGQSYEQYF.

The gene calls are TRBV7-9 and TRBJ2-3, with TRBD2 matching over 8 bases. The trim removed 4 bases at V and 4 bases at J, leaving 7 bases unmatched. Germline loops: CDR1 SEHNR, CDR2 FQNEAQ (reference sequence). This CDR3 has 15 amino acids. The CDR3: CASSSREGFADTQYF. As DNA, the CDR3 is TGTGCCAGCAGCTCCCGGGAGGGATTTGCAGATACGCAGTATTTT.

CDR3 sequence (DNA): TGTGCCAGCAGCGATCGCCAGGGCGAGCAGTACTTC. It is translated as CASSDRQGEQYF. The chain carries TRBV27 and TRBJ2-7, with D possibly matching TRBD1 (5 bases). The CDR3 length is 12 residues. The V end was cut by 6 bases, the J end by 6 bases, with 12 bases between. CDR1 is MNHEY and CDR2 is SMNVEV in the germline V gene (reference sequence).

This chain joins TRBV27 and TRBJ2-1; 9 positions agree with TRBD2. Per germline, CDR1 MNHEY and CDR2 SMNVEV (reference sequence). This CDR3 comprises 13 residues. J was trimmed by 5 bases and V by 8 bases; bases with no gene match: 4. The CDR3: CASGPSGNNEQFF. In DNA, the CDR3 is TGTGCCAGCGGGCCTAGCGGGAACAATGAGCAGTTCTTC.

The CDR3 here is CASSSTRWGSETQYF. Written as DNA, the CDR3 is TGCGCCAGCAGCTCTACGCGTTGGGGGTCAGAGACCCAGTACTTC. The V call is TRBV5-1, the J call TRBJ2-5; either TRBD1 or TRBD2 may supply D (5 bases each). The CDR3 is made up of 15 amino acids. Deletions cut 3 bases from V and 4 bases from J, with 16 bases between. The germline V gene encodes CDR1 SGHRS and CDR2 YFSETQ.

The table lists this clone with a count of one. The chain combines TRBV13 with TRBJ1-1; 11 bases line up with TRBD1. The CDR3 is 15 residues long. Germline V gene data show CDR1 as PRHDT and CDR2 as FYEKMQ (reference sequence). V shed 4 bases and J 3 bases; nucleotides not matched to a gene: 4. The CDR3, as DNA: TGTGCCAGCAGCTGGACAGGGGGCGCGGACACTGAAGCTTTCTTT. This codes for CASSWTGGADTEAFF. The full variable domain, completed using reference TRBV13 and TRBJ1-1, is AAGVIQSPRHLIKEKRETATLKCYPIPRHDTVYWYQQGPGQDPQFLISFYEKMQSDKGSIPDRFSAQQFSDYHSELNMSSLELGDSALYFCASSWTGGADTEAFFGQGTRLTVV.

This clone has more than one count but fewer than ten. The chain employs TRBV29-1 and TRBJ1-2; possible D gene TRBD1, 5 bases. There are 12 residues in the CDR3. CDR1 is SQVTM, CDR2 ANQGSEA, per germline. V shed 2 bases and J shed 4 bases, with 8 bases lying between them. CDR3 region: CSVERQLYGYTF. The CDR3 DNA is TGCAGCGTTGAAAGACAGCTCTATGGCTACACCTTC. Using reference TRBV29-1 and TRBJ1-2 for the parts outside the CDR3, the full variable domain is SAVISQKPSRDICQRGTSLTIQCQVDSQVTMMFWYRQQPGQSLTLIATANQGSEATYESGFVIDKFPISRPNLTFSTLTVSNMSPEDSSIYLCSVERQLYGYTFGSGTRLTVV.

The genes are TRBV7-9 and TRBJ1-2; D not resolved. The CDR3 is 15 amino acids. V was shortened by 0 bases and J by 6 bases, with 14 bases between the two germline ends. From germline, CDR1 is SEHNR and CDR2 FQNEAQ (reference sequence). The CDR3 is CASSLAYITEDGYTF. CDR3 DNA sequence: TGTGCCAGCAGCTTAGCGTACATTACCGAAGATGGCTACACCTTC. Combining the CDR3 with reference TRBV7-9 and TRBJ1-2 gives the whole variable domain DTGVSQNPRHKITKRGQNVTFRCDPISEHNRLYWYRQTLGQGPEFLTYFQNEAQLEKSRLLSDRFSAERPKGSFSTLEIQRTEQGDSAMYLCASSLAYITEDGYTFGSGTRLTVV.

The CDR3 bases are TGCGCCAGCAGCCAAGAAACCTCTAGCGCGAGCACAGATACGCAGTATTTT. Its translation is CASSQETSSASTDTQYF. The chain combines TRBV4-1 with TRBJ2-3; D possibly corresponds to TRBD2 (6 bases). The germline gives CDR1 MGHRA, CDR2 YSYEKL. Trimming took off 0 bases at V and 0 bases at J, with 13 bases between the two ends. CDR3 length equals 17 residues.

V is TRBV4-1 and J is TRBJ1-5; 8 positions match TRBD1. J gave up 0 bases and V 0 bases, and 13 bases lay outside the gene matches. There are 20 residues in the CDR3. Germline V gene sequence: CDR1 MGHRA, CDR2 YSYEKL. As DNA, the CDR3 is TGCGCCAGCAGCCAAGACCCCGTAACTTACAGGGGGAATAGCAATCAGCCCCAGCATTTT. Translated: CASSQDPVTYRGNSNQPQHF.

The J gene is TRBJ2-1, the V gene TRBV27; 12 positions agree with TRBD2. There are 15 residues in the CDR3. After removal of 3 bases from V and 3 bases from J, the junction contained 0 bases not matched to a gene. Germline assignment: CDR1 MNHEY and CDR2 SMNVEV (reference sequence). DNA of the CDR3: TGTGCCAGCAGTTTGGGACTAGCGGGCTACAATGAGCAGTTCTTC. This sequence encodes CASSLGLAGYNEQFF.

V is TRBV25-1 and J is TRBJ2-1, with 13 bases matching TRBD2. This CDR3 is 16 amino acids long. Germline V gives CDR1 MGHDK, CDR2 SYGVNS. With V trimmed by 4 bases and J by 3 bases, 3 bases remained unmatched. The DNA of the CDR3 is TGTGCCAGCAGTGCCACTAGCGGGAGGGTCTACAATGAGCAGTTCTTC. Its protein product is CASSATSGRVYNEQFF.

The V gene is TRBV27, the J gene TRBJ1-6, with 9 bases aligning to TRBD1. Germline CDR1 reads MNHEY; CDR2 reads SMNVEV (reference sequence). V lost 3 bases to trimming and J lost 9 bases; unmatched junction nucleotides: 6. The CDR3 spans 15 residues. The CDR3 coding sequence is TGTGCCAGCAGTTTGGGACAGGGTGCCGGTTCACCCCTCCACTTT. Translating gives CASSLGQGAGSPLHF.

V gene TRBV11-2 combines with J gene TRBJ2-5; D perhaps matches TRBD1 (5 bases). V was trimmed by 4 bases and J by 0 bases, leaving 12 bases between them. The germline V gene has CDR1 SGHAT and CDR2 FQNNGV. CDR3 length: 15 residues. This chain's CDR3 is CASSSPADNQETQYF. DNA of the CDR3: TGTGCCAGCAGCTCCCCGGCGGACAACCAAGAGACCCAGTACTTC. The full variable domain, in which reference TRBV11-2 and TRBJ2-5 provide the parts outside the CDR3, is EAGVAQSPRYKIIEKRQSVAFWCNPISGHATLYWYQQILGQGPKLLIQFQNNGVVDDSQLPKDRFSAERLKGVDSTLKIQPAKLEDSAVYLCASSSPADNQETQYFGPGTRLLVL.

This clone came up once. CDR3 protein: CASGKGESTNEKLFF. The CDR3 DNA reads as TGCGCCAGCGGGAAGGGGGAATCAACTAATGAAAAACTGTTTTTT. The gene calls are TRBV5-1 and TRBJ1-4, with a tentative D call TRBD1 (6 bases). The CDR3 is 15 amino acids. The germline gives CDR1 SGHRS, CDR2 YFSETQ. Trimming cost V 7 bases and J 0 bases, with 13 bases left between them.

This clone was counted once. V gene TRBV10-2 combines with J gene TRBJ1-1; D may be TRBD1 (6 bases). There are 14 residues in the CDR3. Germline V gives CDR1 WSHSY, CDR2 SAAADI. V was trimmed by 8 bases and J by 1 base, leaving 14 bases between them. Here the CDR3 DNA reads TGCGCCAGCTCTTTAGGACAGAGGAACACTGAAGCTTTCTTT. Its translation: CASSLGQRNTEAFF.

The chain has TRBV11-2 and TRBJ1-1, with D tentatively TRBD1 (5 bases). Germline V gene data show CDR1 as SGHAT and CDR2 as FQNNGV. The ends were cut back, 1 base at V and 11 bases at J, with 14 bases in the middle. This CDR3 region has 13 residues. The CDR3 nucleotides read TGTGCCAGCAGCTTAGTTTGGGGCACGTTGGCTTTCTTT. It is translated as CASSLVWGTLAFF.

The chain uses TRBV11-1 and TRBJ2-1; D gene ambiguous. Between the trimmed V and J ends, which lost 5 bases and 2 bases, there was a span of 7 bases. The CDR3 runs 13 residues. Germline CDR1 reads SGHAT; CDR2 reads FQDESV (reference sequence). This CDR3 reads CASSETPYNEQFF. CDR3 bases: TGTGCCAGCAGCGAGACCCCCTACAATGAGCAGTTCTTC.